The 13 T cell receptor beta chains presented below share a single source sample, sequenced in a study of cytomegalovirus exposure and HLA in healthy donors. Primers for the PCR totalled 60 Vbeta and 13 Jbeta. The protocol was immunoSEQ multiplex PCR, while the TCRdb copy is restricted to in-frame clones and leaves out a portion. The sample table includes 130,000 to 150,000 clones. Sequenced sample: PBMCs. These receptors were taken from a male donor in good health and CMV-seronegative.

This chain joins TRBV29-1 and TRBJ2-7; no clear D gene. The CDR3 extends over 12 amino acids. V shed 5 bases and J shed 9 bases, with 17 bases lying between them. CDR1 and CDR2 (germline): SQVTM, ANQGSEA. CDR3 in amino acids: CSVRPKAGGQYF. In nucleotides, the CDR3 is TGCAGCGTTCGTCCGAAGGCCGGCGGGCAGTACTTC.

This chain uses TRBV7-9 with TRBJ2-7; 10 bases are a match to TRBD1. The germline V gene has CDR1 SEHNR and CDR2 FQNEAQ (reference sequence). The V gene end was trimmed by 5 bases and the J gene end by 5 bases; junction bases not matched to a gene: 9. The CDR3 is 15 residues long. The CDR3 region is CASSADGQGDHEQYF. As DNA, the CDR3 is TGTGCCAGCAGCGCCGACGGACAGGGGGACCACGAGCAGTACTTC.

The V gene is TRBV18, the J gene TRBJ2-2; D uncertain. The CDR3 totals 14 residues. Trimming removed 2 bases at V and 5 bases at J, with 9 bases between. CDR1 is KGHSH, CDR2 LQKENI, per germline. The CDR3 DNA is TGTGCCAGCTCACCATACCCGCAGACCGGGGAGCTGTTTTTT. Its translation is CASSPYPQTGELFF.

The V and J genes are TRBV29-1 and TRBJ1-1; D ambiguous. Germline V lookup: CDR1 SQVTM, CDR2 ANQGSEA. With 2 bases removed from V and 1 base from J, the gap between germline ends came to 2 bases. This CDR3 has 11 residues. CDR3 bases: TGCAGCGTTGAACGGAACACTGAAGCTTTCTTT. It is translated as CSVERNTEAFF.

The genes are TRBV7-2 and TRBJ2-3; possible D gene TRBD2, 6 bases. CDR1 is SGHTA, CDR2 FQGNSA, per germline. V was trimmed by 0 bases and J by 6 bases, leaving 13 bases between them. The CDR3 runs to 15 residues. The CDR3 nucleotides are TGTGCCAGCAGCTTAGCCCGGACTATGGGGGATACGCAGTATTTT. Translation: CASSLARTMGDTQYF.

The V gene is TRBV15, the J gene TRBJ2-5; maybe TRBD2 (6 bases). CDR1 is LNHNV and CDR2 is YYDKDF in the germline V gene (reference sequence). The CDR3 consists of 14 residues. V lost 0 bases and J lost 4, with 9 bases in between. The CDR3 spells CATSRDLGGETQYF. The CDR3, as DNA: TGTGCCACCAGCAGAGATCTCGGGGGAGAGACCCAGTACTTC.

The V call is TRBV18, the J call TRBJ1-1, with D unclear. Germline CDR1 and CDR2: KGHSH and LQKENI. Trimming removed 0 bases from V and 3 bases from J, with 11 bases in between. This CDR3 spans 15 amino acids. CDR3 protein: CASSPPVRRDTEAFF. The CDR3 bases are TGTGCCAGCTCACCACCGGTTCGGCGGGACACTGAAGCTTTCTTT. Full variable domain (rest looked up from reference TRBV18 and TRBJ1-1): NAGVMQNPRHLVRRRGQEARLRCSPMKGHSHVYWYRQLPEEGLKFMVYLQKENIIDESGMPKERFSAEFPKEGPSILRIQQVVRGDSAAYFCASSPPVRRDTEAFFGQGTRLTVV.

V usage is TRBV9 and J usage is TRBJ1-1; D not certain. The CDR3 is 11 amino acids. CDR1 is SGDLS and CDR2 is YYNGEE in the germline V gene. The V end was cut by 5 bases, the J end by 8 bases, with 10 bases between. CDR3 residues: CASSQRREAFF. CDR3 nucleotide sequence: TGTGCCAGCAGTCAACGCAGGGAAGCTTTCTTT.

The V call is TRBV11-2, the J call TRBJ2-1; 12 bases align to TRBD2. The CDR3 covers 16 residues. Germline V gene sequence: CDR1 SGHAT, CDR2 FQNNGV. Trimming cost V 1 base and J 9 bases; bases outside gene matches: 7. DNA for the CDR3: TGTGCCAGCAGCTTAGCCGGACTAGCGGGATCAGGTGAGCAGTTCTTC. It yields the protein CASSLAGLAGSGEQFF.

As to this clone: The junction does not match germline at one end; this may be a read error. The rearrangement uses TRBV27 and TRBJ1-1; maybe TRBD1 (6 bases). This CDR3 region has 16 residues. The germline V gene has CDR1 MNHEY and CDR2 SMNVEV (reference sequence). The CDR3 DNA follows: TGTGCCAGCAGTCCCTCTCCCCGGGGGGGCATATCTGAGGCTTTCTTT. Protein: CASSPSPRGGISEAFF.

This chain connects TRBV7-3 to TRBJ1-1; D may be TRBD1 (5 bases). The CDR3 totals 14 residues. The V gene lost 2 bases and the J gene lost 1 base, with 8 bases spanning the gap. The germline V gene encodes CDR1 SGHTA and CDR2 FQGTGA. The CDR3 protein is CASSLDGGNTEAFF. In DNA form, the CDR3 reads TGTGCCAGCAGCTTAGACGGGGGGAACACTGAAGCTTTCTTT.

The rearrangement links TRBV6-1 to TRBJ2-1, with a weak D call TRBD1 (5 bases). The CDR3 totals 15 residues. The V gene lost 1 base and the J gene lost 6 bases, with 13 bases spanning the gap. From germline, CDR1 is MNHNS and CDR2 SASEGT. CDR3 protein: CASSEGGQGLNEQFF. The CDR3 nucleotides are TGTGCCAGCAGTGAAGGTGGCCAGGGCCTCAATGAGCAGTTCTTC.

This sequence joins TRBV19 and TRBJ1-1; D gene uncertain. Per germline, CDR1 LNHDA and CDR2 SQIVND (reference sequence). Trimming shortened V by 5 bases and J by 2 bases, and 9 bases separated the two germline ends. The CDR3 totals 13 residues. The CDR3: CASSATRNTEAFF. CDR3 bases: TGTGCCAGTAGTGCAACACGAAACACTGAAGCTTTCTTT.